This TCR beta chain was sequenced for a study of identical twins. There are a few counts of this clonotype. Its antigen is as yet unknown. Among all donors, each was a healthy Caucasian. Regarding the study as a whole: Modelling underestimated the level of out-of-frame TCR alpha sharing observed in monozygotic twins.

V lost 0 bases and J 1 base, leaving 8 bases between the germline ends. This CDR3 contains 16 residues. From germline, CDR1 is KGHDR and CDR2 SFDVKD. A universal primer site came from template switching; cDNA carried unique molecular identifiers. TCRdb re-called the 5' RACE reads through MiXCR, storing one row per CDR3 protein. The profile shows roughly 260,000 distinct CDR3 sequences, 7% to 8.5% of them singletons. In addition, the sample was reused for a study of yellow fever vaccine responses in identical twins.

The J gene is TRBJ2-2, the V gene TRBV24-1; D might be TRBD1 (5 bases). The sample comprised CD8+ T cells sorted from blood. This receptor was identified in a woman aged 18-29 years in good health. The CDR3 loop is CATSDLTQGNTGELFF. The CDR3 bases are TGTGCCACCAGTGATTTGACCCAGGGGAACACCGGGGAGCTGTTTTTT.